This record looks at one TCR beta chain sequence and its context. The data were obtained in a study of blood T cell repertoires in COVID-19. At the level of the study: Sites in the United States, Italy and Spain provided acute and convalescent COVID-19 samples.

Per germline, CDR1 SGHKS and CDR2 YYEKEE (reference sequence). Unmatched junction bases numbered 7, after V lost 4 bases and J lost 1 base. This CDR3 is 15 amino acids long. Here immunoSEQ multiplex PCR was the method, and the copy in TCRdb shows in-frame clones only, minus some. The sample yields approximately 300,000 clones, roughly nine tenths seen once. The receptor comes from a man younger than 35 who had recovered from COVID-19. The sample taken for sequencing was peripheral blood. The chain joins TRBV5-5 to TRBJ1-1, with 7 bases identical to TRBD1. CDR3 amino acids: CASSERQGGNTEAFF. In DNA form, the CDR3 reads TGTGCCAGCAGCGAACGACAGGGTGGGAACACTGAAGCTTTCTTT.